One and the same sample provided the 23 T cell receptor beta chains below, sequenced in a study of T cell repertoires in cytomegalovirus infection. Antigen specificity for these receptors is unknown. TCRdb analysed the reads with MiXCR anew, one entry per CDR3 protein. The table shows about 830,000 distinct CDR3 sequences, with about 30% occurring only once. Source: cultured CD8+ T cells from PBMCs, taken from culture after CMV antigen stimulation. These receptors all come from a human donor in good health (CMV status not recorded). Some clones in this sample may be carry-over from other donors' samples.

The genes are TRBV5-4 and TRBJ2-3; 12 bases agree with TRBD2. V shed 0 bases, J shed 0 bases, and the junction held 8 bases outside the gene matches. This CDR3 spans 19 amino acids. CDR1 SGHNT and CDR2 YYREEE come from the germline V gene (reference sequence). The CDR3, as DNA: TGTGCCAGCAGCTTGGGCCACCTAGCGGGGGGGAGAAGCACAGATACGCAGTATTTT. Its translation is CASSLGHLAGGRSTDTQYF.

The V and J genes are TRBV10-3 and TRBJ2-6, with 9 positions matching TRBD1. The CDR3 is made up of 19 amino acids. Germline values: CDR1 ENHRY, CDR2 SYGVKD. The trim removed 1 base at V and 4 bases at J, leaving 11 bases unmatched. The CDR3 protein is CAISEWYGTGSTGANVLTF. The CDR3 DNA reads TGTGCCATCAGTGAGTGGTACGGGACAGGGTCGACAGGGGCCAACGTCCTGACTTTC.

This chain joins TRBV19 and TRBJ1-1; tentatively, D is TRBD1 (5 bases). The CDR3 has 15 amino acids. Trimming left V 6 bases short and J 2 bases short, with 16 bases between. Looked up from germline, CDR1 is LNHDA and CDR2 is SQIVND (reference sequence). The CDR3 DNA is TGTGCCAGTAGCACCAGGCTGAGGGGAAACACTGAAGCTTTCTTT. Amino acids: CASSTRLRGNTEAFF.

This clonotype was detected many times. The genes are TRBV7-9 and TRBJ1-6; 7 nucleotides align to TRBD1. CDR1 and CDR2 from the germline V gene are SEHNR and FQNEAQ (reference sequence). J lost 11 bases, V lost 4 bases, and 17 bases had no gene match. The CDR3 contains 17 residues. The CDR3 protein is CASSSRTSPGGLTPLHF. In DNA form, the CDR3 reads TGTGCCAGCAGCTCCCGCACCTCCCCAGGGGGATTGACACCCCTCCACTTT.

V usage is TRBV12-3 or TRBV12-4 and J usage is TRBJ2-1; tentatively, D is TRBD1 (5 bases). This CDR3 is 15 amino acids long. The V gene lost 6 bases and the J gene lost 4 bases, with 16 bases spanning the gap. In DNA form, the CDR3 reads TGTGCCAGCAGCACCCGACAGTCCCGTTACAATGAGCAGTTCTTC. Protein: CASSTRQSRYNEQFF.

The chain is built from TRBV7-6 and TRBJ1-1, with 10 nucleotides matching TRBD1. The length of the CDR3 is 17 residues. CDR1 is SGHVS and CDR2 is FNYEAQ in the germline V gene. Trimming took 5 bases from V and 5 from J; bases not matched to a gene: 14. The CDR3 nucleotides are TGTGCCAGCAGCCAGACAACCGGGACAGGGGCGGGGACTGAAGCTTTCTTT. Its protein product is CASSQTTGTGAGTEAFF.

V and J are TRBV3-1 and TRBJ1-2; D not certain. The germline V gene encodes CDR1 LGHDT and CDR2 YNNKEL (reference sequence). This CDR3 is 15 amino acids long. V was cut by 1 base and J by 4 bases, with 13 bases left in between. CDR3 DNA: TGTGCCAGCAGCCAAGCTGGTGGTATCTTCTATGGCTACACCTTC. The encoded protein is CASSQAGGIFYGYTF. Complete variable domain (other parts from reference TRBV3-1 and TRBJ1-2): DTAVSQTPKYLVTQMGNDKSIKCEQNLGHDTMYWYKQDSKKFLKIMFSYNNKELIINETVPNRFSPKSPDKAHLNLHINSLELGDSAVYFCASSQAGGIFYGYTFGSGTRLTVV.

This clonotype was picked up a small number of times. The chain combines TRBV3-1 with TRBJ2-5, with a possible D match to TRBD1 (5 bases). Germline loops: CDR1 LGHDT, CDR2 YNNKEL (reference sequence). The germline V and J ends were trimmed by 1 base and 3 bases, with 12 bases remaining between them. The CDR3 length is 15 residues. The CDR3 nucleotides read TGTGCCAGCAGCCAAGGTGTGACAGCCAAAGAGACCCAGTACTTC. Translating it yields CASSQGVTAKETQYF.

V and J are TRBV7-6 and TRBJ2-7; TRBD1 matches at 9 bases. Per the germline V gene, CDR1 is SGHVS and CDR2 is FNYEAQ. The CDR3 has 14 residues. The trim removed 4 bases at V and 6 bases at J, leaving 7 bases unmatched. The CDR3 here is CASSSGTGSTEQYF. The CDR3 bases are TGTGCCAGCAGCTCCGGGACAGGGTCGACCGAGCAGTACTTC.

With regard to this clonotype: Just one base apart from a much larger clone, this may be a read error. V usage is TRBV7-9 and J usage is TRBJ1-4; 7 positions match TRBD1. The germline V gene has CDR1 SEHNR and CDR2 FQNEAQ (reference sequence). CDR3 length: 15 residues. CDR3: CVSTFDRATNEKLFF. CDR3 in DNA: TGTGTCAGCACCTTTGACAGGGCGACTAATGAAAAACTGTTTTTT.

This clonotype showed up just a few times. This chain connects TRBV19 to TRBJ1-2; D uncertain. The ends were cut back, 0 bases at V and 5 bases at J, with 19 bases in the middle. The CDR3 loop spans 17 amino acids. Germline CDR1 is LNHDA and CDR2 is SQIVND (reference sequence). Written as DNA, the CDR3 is TGTGCCAGTAGTATAGATCTGAGGGCCTCCGACCAATATGGCTACACCTTC. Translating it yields CASSIDLRASDQYGYTF.

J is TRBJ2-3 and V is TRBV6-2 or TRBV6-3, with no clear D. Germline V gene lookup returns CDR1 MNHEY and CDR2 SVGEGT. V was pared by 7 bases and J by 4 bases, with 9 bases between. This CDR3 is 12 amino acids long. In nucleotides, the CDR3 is TGTGCCAGCAACACCCTCGCAGATACGCAGTATTTT. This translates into CASNTLADTQYF.

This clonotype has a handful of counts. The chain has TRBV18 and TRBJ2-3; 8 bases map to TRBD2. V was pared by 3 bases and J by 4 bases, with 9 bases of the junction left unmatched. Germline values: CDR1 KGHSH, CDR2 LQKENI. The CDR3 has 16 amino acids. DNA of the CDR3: TGTGCCAGCTCACCCCCCGGGACTAGAGGTGCAGATACGCAGTATTTT. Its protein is CASSPPGTRGADTQYF.

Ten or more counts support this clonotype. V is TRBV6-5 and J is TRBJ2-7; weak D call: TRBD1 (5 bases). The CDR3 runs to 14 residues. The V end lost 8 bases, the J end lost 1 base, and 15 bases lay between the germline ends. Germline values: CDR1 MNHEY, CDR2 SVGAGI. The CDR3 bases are TGTGCCAGCCCTCATAGGGGTCCTTCCTACGAGCAGTACTTC. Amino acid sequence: CASPHRGPSYEQYF.

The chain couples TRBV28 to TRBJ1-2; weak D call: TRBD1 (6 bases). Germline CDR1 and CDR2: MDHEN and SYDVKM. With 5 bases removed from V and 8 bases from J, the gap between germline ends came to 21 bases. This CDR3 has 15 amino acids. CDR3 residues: CASSPRTEPLGGYTF. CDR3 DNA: TGTGCCAGCAGTCCAAGGACAGAACCTCTAGGAGGCTACACCTTC.

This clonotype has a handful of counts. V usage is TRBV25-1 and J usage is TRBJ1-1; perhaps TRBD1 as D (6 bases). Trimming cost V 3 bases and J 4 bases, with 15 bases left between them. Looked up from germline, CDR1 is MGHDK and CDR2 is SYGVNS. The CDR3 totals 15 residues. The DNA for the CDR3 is TGTGCCAGCAGTGATAGCTACAGGGTCCTCACTGAAGCTTTCTTT. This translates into CASSDSYRVLTEAFF.

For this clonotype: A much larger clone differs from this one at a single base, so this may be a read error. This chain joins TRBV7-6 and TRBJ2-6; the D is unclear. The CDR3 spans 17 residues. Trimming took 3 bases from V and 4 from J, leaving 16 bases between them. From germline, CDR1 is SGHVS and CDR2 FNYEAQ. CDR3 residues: CASSLGIFPTGANVLTF. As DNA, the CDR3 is TGTGCCAGCAGCTTGGGGATTTTTCCCACCGGGGCCAACGTCCTGACTTTC.

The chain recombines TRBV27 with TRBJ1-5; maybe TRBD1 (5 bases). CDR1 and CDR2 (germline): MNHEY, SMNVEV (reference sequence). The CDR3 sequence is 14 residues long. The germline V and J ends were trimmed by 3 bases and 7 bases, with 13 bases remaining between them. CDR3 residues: CASSFGGTGQPQHF. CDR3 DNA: TGTGCCAGCAGTTTTGGCGGGACCGGGCAGCCCCAGCATTTT.

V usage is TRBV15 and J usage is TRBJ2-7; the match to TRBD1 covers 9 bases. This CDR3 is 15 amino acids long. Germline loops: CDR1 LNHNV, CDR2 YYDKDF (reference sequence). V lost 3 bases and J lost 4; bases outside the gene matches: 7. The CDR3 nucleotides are TGTGCCACCAGCAGGGACAGGGGCCCGATATACGAGCAGTACGTC. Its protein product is CATSRDRGPIYEQYV.

CDR3 region: CASSEGYLGGPLDEQFF. CDR3 sequence (DNA): TGTGCCAGCAGTGAAGGGTATTTGGGGGGACCCTTAGATGAGCAGTTCTTC. The rearrangement uses TRBV6-1 and TRBJ2-1; the D gene is possibly TRBD2 (6 bases). CDR1 MNHNS and CDR2 SASEGT come from the germline V gene. CDR3 size: 17 residues. V shed 1 base and J shed 8 bases, with 21 bases lying between them.

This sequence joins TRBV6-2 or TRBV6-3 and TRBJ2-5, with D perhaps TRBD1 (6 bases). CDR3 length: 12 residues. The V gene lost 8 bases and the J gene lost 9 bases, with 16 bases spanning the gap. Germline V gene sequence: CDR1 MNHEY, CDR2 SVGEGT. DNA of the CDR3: TGTGCCAGCGGACAGTCAGATAGGGCCCAGTACTTC. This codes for CASGQSDRAQYF.

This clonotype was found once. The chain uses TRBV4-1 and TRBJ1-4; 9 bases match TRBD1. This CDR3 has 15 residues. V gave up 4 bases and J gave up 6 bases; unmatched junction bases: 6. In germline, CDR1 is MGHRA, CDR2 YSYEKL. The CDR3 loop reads CASSPEGDRDEKLFF. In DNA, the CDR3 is TGCGCCAGCAGCCCTGAAGGGGACAGGGATGAAAAACTGTTTTTT.

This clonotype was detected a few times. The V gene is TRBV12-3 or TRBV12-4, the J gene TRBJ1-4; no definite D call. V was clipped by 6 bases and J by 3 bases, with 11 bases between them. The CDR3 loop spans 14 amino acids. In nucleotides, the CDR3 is TGTGCCAGCAGCCCCTTAGCGTCTAATGAAAAACTGTTTTTT. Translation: CASSPLASNEKLFF.